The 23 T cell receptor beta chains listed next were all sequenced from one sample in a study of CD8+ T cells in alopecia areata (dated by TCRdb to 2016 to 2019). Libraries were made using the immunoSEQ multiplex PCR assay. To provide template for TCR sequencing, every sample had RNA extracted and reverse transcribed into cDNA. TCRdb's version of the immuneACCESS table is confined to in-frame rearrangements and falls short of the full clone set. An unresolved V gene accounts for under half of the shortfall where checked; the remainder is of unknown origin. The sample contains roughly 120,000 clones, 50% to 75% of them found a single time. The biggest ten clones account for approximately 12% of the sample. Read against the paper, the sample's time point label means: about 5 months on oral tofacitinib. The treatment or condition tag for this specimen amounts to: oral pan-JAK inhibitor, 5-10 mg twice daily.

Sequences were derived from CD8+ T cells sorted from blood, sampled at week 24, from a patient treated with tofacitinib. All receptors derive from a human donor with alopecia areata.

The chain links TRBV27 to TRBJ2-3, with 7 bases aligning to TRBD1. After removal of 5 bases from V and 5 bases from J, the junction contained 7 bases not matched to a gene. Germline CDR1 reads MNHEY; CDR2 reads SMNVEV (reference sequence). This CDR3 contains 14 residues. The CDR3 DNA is TGTGCCAGCAGTCCCACAGGGGATGGAGATACGCAGTATTTT. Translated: CASSPTGDGDTQYF.

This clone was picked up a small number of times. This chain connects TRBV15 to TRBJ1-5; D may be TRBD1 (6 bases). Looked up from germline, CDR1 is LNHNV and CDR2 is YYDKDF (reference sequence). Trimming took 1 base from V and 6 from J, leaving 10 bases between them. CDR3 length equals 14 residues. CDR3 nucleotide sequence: TGTGCCACCAGCAGAGCAGGGGATAGTCAGCCCCAGCATTTT. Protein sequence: CATSRAGDSQPQHF.

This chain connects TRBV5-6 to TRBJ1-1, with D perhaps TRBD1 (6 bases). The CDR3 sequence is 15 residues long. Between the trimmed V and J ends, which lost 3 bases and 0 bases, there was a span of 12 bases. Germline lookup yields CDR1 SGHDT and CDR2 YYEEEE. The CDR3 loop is CASSSLGHLNTEAFF. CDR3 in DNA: TGTGCCAGCAGCTCCCTGGGACACTTGAACACTGAAGCTTTCTTT.

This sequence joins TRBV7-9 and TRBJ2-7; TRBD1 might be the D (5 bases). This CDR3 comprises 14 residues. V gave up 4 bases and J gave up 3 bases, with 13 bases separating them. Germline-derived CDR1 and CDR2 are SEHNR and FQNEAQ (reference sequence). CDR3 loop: CASSSKGPYYEQYF. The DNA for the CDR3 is TGTGCCAGCAGCTCTAAGGGGCCTTACTACGAGCAGTACTTC.

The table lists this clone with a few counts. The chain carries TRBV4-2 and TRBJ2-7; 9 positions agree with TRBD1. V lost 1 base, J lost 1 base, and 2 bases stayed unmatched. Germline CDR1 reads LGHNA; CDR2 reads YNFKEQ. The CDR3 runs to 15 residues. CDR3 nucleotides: TGTGCCAGCAGCCAAGGGACAGGGGCATCCTACGAGCAGTACTTC. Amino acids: CASSQGTGASYEQYF.

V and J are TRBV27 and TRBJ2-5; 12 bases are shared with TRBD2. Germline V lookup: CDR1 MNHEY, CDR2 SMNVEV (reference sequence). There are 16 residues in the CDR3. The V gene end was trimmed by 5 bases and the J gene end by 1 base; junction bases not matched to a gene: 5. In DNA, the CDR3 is TGTGCCAGCAGTCCCGGGACTAGCGGGTTCCAAGAGACCCAGTACTTC. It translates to CASSPGTSGFQETQYF.

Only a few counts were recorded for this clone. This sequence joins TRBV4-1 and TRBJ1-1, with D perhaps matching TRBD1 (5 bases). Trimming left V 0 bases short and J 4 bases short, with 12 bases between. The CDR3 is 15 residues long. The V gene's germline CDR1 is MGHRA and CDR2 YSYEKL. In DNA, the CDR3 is TGCGCCAGCAGCCAAGATGTTCGAGGGGCCACTGAAGCTTTCTTT. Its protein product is CASSQDVRGATEAFF.

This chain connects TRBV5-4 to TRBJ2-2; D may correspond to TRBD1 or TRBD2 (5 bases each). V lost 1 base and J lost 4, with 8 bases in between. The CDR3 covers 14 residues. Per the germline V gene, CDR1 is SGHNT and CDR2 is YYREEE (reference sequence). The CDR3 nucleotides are TGTGCCAGCAGCTTGCGAGGGGTCACCGGGGAGCTGTTTTTT. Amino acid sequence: CASSLRGVTGELFF.

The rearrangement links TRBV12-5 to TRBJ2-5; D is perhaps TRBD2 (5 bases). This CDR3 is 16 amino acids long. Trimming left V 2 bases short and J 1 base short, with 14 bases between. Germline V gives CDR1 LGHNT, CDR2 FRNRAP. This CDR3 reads CASGLIQVRVQETQYF. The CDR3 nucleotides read TGTGCTAGTGGTTTGATCCAAGTGAGGGTCCAAGAGACCCAGTACTTC.

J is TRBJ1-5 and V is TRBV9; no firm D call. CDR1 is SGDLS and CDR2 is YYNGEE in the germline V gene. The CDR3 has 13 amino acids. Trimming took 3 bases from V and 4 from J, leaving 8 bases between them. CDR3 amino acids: CASSASGNQPQHF. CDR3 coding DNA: TGTGCCAGCAGCGCTTCGGGGAATCAGCCCCAGCATTTT.

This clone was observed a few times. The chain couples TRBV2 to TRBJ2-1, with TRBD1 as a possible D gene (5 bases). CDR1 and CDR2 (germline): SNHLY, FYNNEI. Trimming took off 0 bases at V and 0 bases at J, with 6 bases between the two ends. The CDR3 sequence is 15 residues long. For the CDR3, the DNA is TGTGCCAGCAGTGAAGCAGGGGTCTCCTACAATGAGCAGTTCTTC. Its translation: CASSEAGVSYNEQFF.

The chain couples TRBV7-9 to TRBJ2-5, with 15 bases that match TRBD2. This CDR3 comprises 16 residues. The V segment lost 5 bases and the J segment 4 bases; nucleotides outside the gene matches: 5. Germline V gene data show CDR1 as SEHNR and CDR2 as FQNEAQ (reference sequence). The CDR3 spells CASSPGLAGGRETQYF. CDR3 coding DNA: TGTGCCAGCAGCCCCGGACTAGCGGGGGGGCGAGAGACCCAGTACTTC. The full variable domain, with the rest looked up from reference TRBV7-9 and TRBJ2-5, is DTGVSQNPRHKITKRGQNVTFRCDPISEHNRLYWYRQTLGQGPEFLTYFQNEAQLEKSRLLSDRFSAERPKGSFSTLEIQRTEQGDSAMYLCASSPGLAGGRETQYFGPGTRLLVL.

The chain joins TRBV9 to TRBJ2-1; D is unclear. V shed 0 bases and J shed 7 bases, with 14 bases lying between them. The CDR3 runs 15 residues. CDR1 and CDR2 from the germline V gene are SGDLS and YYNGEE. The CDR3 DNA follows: TGTGCCAGCAGCGTAGACATCCTCGTTGGTAATGAGCAGTTCTTC. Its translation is CASSVDILVGNEQFF.

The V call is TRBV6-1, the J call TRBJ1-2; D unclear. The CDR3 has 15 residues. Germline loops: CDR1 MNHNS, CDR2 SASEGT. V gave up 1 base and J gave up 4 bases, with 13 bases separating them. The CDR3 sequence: CASSEEVSGGYGYTF. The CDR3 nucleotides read TGTGCCAGCAGTGAAGAGGTCTCCGGCGGCTATGGCTACACCTTC.

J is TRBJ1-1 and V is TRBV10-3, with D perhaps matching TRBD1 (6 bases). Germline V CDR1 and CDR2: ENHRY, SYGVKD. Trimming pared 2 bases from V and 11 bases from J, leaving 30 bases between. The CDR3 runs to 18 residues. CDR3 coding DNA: TGTGCCATCAGTGAGAAAGGTCTAAGGACAGAGGTCCGTGCTACGGCTTTCTTT. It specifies CAISEKGLRTEVRATAFF.

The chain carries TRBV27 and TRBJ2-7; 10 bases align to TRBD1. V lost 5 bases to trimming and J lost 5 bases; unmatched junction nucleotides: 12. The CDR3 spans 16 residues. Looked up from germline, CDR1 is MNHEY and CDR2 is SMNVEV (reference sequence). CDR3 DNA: TGTGCCAGCAGTCCAGGGACAGGGGAGGTGTTGGACGAGCAGTACTTC. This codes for CASSPGTGEVLDEQYF.

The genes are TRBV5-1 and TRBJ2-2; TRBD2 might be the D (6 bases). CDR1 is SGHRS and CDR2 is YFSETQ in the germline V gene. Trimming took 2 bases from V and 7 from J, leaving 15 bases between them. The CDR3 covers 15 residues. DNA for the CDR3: TGCGCCAGCAGCTTTCGGACGGAGGGCGACGGGGAGCTGTTTTTT. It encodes CASSFRTEGDGELFF.

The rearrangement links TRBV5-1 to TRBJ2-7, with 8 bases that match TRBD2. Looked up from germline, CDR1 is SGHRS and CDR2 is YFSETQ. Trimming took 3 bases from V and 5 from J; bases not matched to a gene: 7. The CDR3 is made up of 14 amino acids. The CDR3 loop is CASSSRSGRDEQYF. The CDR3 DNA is TGCGCCAGCAGCTCCCGGTCCGGGAGGGACGAGCAGTACTTC.

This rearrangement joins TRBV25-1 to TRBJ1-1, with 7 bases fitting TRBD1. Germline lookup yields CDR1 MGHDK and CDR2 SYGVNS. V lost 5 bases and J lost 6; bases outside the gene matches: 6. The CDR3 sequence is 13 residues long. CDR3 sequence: CASSTLTGSEAFF. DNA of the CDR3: TGTGCCAGCAGTACCTTGACAGGGTCTGAAGCTTTCTTT.

The CDR3 DNA reads TGTGCCTGGAGTGTACAAGGGGACGAGCAGTACTTC. Protein: CAWSVQGDEQYF. The chain recombines TRBV30 with TRBJ2-7, with D possibly matching TRBD1 (5 bases). The CDR3 runs 12 residues. Germline loops: CDR1 GTSNPN, CDR2 SVGIG (reference sequence). V was cut by 0 bases and J by 5 bases, with 8 bases left in between.

Written as DNA, the CDR3 is TGTGCCAGCAGTGCCACAGAGGGGGGCTATGGCTACACCTTC. This translates into CASSATEGGYGYTF. This rearrangement joins TRBV27 to TRBJ1-2; D possibly corresponds to TRBD1 (6 bases). CDR1 is MNHEY and CDR2 is SMNVEV in the germline V gene (reference sequence). Trimming pared 5 bases from V and 4 bases from J, leaving 14 bases between. The CDR3 contains 14 residues.

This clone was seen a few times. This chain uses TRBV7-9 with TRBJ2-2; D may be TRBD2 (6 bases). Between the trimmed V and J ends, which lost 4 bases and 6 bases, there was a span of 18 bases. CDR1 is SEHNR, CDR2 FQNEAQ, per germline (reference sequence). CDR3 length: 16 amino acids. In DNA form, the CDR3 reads TGTGCCAGCAGCTATCGGGGGAACAGCCACCCCGGGGAGCTGTTTTTT. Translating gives CASSYRGNSHPGELFF.

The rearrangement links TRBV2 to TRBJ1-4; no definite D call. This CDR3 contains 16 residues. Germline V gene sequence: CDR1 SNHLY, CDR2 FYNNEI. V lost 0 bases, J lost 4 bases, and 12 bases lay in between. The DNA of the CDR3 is TGTGCCAGCAGTGAAGCTGGAAGTCCTCTTAATGAAAAACTGTTTTTT. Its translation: CASSEAGSPLNEKLFF.